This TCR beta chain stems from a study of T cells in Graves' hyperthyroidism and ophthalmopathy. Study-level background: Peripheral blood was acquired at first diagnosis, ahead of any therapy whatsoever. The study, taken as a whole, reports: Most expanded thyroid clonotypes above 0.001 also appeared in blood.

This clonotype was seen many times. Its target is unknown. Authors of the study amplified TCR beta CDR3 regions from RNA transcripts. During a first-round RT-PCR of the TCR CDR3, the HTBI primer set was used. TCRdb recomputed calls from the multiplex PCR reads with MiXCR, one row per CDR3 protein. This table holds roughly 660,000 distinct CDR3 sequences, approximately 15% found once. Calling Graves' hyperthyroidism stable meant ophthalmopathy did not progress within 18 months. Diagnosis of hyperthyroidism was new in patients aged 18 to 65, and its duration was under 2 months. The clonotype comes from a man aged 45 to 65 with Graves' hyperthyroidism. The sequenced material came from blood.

DNA for the CDR3: TGTGCCAGCAGTTACCGGGACAGGGGGCCGGACACTGAAGCTTTCTTT. This sequence encodes CASSYRDRGPDTEAFF. The chain has TRBV6-2 or TRBV6-3 and TRBJ1-1; TRBD1 agrees at 12 bases. Germline V CDR1 and CDR2: MNHEY, SVGEGT. The CDR3 consists of 16 residues. Trimming removed 2 bases from V and 3 bases from J; junction bases left unmatched: 4.